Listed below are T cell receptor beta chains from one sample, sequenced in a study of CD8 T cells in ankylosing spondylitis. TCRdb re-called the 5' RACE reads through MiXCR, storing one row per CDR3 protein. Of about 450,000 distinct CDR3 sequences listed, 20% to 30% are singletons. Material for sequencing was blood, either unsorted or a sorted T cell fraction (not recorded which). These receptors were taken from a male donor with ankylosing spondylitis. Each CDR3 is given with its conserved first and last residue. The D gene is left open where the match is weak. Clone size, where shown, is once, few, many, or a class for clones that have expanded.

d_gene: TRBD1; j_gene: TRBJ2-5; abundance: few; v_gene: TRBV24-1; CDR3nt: TGTGCCACCAGTGATTCGACAGGGTTCCAAGAGACCCAGTACTTC; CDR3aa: CATSDSTGFQETQYF
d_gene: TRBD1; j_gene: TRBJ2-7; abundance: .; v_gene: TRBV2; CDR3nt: TGTGCCGGGGGACAGGAGTCCTACGAGCAGTACTTC; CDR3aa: CAGGQESYEQYF
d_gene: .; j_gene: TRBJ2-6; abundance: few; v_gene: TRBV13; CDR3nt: TGTGCCAGCAGCCCGGTATTTGGTAGGGGTTCTGGGGCCAACGTCCTGACTTTC; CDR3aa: CASSPVFGRGSGANVLTF
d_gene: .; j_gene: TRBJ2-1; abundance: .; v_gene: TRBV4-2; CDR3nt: TGTGCCAGCAGCGGCGACAGTAGGTATGAGCAGTTCTTC; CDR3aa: CASSGDSRYEQFF
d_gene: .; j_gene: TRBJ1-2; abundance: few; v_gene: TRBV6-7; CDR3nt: TGTGCCAGCAGTTACTCTTCCTCCCGGGGCTACACCTTC; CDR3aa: CASSYSSSRGYTF
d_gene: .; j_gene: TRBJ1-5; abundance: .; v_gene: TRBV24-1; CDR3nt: TGTGCCACCAGTGATCAAGAGGGGTCTGGGTTTAGCAATCAGCCCCAGCATTTT; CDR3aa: CATSDQEGSGFSNQPQHF
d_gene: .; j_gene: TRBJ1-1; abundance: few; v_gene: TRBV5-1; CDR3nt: TGCGCCAGCAGCCCCGGACAGTCCTACACTGAAGCTTTCTTT; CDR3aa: CASSPGQSYTEAFF
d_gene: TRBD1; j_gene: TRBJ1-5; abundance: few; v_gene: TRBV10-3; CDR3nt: TGTGCCATCAGTACCGACAGGGTATCTGATCAGCCCCAGCATTTT; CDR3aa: CAISTDRVSDQPQHF
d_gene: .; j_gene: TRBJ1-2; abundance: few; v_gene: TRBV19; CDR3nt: TGTGCCAGCACCTGGGCTGTGGGAAACTATGGCTACACCTTC; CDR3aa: CASTWAVGNYGYTF
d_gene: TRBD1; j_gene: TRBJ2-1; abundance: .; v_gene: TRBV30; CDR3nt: TGTGCCTGGAGTTTGGGACAGTACAATGAGCAGTTCTTC; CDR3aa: CAWSLGQYNEQFF
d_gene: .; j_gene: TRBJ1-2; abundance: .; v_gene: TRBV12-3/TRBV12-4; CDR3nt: TGTGCCAGCACCTTCGAAGATGGCATGGACTATGGCTACACCTTC; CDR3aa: CASTFEDGMDYGYTF
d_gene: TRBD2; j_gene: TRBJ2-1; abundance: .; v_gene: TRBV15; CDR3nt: TGTGCCACCGGGGCTAGCGGGAGGCTTGAAGAGCAGTTCTTC; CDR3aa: CATGASGRLEEQFF
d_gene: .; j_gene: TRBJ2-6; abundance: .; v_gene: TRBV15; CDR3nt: TGTGCCACCAGCAGAGGGCAGTTCAGCTCTGGGGCCAACGTCCTGACTTTC; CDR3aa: CATSRGQFSSGANVLTF
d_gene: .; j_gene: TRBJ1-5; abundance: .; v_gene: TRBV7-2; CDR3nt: TGTGCCAGCAGCTTCCCAGGGGGCAATCAGCCCCAGCATTTT; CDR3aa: CASSFPGGNQPQHF
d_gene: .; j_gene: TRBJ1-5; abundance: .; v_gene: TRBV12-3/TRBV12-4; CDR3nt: TGTGCCAGCAGTTTTGGCACGCCAGTAGGGCCCCAGCATTTT; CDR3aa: CASSFGTPVGPQHF
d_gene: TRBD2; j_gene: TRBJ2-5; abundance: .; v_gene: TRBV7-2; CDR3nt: TGTGCCAGCAGCTTGGAGGCGGGAGTACGTGAGACCCAGTACTTC; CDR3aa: CASSLEAGVRETQYF
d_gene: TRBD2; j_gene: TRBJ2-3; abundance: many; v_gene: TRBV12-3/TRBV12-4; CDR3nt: TGTGCCAGCATTCGGTCCGGCGGGAGGGCGGCAGATACGCAGTATTTT; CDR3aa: CASIRSGGRAADTQYF
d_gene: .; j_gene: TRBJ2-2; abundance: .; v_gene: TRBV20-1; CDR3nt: TGCAGTGCTAGGCGGGACCTTAACACCGGGGAGCTGTTTTTT; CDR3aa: CSARRDLNTGELFF
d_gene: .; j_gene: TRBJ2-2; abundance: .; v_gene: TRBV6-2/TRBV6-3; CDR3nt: TGTGCCAGCAGTTTGTTTACCGCGAAGGGGGAGCTGTTTTTT; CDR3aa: CASSLFTAKGELFF
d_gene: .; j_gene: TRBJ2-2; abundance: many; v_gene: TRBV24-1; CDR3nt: TGTGCCACCAGCGGCCCCGGGGGCGGGGAGCTGTTTTTT; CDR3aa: CATSGPGGGELFF
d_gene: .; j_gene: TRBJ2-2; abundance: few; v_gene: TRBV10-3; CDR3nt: TGTGCCATCAGTGAGTCCGGGGTTAACACCGGGGAGCTGTTTTTT; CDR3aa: CAISESGVNTGELFF
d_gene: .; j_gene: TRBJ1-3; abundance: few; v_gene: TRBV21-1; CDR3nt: TGTGCCAGCAGCCAAGCCCACAGGGTCTCTGGAAACACCATATATTTT; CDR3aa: CASSQAHRVSGNTIYF
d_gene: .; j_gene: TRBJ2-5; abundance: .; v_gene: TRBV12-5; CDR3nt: TGTGCTAGTGGTTTGGTACCCCCGCAAGAGACCCAGTACTTC; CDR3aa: CASGLVPPQETQYF
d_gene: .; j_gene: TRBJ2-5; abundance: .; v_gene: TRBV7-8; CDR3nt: TGTGCCAGCAGCTTCCCCTCTCGACTCGGTGGGGAGACCCAGTACTTC; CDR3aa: CASSFPSRLGGETQYF
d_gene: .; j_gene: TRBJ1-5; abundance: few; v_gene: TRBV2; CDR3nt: TGTGCCAGCAGTGACGAGGGGGGTCAGCCCCAGCATTTT; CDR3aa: CASSDEGGQPQHF
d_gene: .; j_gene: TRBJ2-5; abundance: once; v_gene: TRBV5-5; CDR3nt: TGTGCCAGCAGCTTGCGACCCGGGGCCGGGGAGACCCAGTACTTC; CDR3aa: CASSLRPGAGETQYF
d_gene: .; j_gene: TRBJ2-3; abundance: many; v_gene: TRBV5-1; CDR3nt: TGCGCCAGCAGCTTAAACACAGATACGCAGTATTTT; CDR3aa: CASSLNTDTQYF
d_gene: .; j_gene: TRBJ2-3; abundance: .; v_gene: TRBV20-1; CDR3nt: TGCAGTGTATCGCTAGTAGGAGATACGCAGTATTTT; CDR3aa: CSVSLVGDTQYF
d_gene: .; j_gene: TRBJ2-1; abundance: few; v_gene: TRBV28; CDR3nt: TGTGCCAGCATAGGTACAGCTTACAATGAGCAGTTCTTC; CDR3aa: CASIGTAYNEQFF
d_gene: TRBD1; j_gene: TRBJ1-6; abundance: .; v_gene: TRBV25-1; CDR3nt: TGTGCCAGCAGGACAGGGAATTCACCCCTCCACTTT; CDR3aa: CASRTGNSPLHF
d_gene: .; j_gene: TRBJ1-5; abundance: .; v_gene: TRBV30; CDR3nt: TGTGCCTGGAGCCCGCACAATCAGCCCCAGCATTTT; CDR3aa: CAWSPHNQPQHF
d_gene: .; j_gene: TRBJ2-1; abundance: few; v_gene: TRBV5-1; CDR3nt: TGCGCCAGCAGGGGGAATTCTGATGAGCAGTTCTTC; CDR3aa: CASRGNSDEQFF
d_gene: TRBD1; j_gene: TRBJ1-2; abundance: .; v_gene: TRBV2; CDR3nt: TGTGCCATAGGACAGGAAACCGGTAGGGGCTATGGCTACACCTTC; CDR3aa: CAIGQETGRGYGYTF
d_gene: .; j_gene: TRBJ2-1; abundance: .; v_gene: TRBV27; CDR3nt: TGTGCCAGCAGTTCAAACATTTACAATGAGCAGTTCTTC; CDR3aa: CASSSNIYNEQFF
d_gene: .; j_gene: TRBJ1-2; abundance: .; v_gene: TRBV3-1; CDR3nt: TGTGCCAGCAGCCAAGCGGACGACGCGGCTGGCTACACCTTC; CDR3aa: CASSQADDAAGYTF